A single sample gave rise to the 20 T cell receptor beta chains below, sequenced in a study of T cell repertoires in cytomegalovirus infection. Their recognized antigens are unknown. TCRdb independently ran MiXCR on the reads; one entry per CDR3 protein. The data contain 640,000 or so distinct CDR3 sequences, 30% to 35% of them singletons. The material sequenced was cultured PBMCs, taken from culture after CMV antigen stimulation. The source of these receptors is a human donor in good health (CMV status not recorded). Some clones in this sample may be carry-over from other donors' samples.

In regard to this clonotype: One end of the junction does not line up with germline, which may come from a read error. The V and J genes are TRBV6-1 and TRBJ1-5; 7 nucleotides line up with TRBD1. Germline CDR1 reads MNHNS; CDR2 reads SASEGT. CDR3 length: 14 residues. CDR3 sequence: CASSSGGSSQPQHF. The CDR3 DNA follows: TGTGCCAGCAGTTCAGGGGGGAGCAGTCAGCCCCAGCATTTT.

The gene calls are TRBV30 and TRBJ2-1; 8 bases are shared with TRBD2. From germline, CDR1 is GTSNPN and CDR2 SVGIG (reference sequence). With V trimmed by 1 base and J by 8 bases, 7 bases remained unmatched. The CDR3 is 14 residues long. The CDR3 sequence: CAWSGKREQHEQFF. The CDR3, as DNA: TGTGCCTGGAGTGGAAAGCGGGAGCAACATGAGCAGTTCTTC.

This clonotype was found a few times. The rearrangement links TRBV6-1 to TRBJ2-5, with TRBD2 identical over 7 bases. Trimming cost V 8 bases and J 1 base; bases outside gene matches: 10. The CDR3 is 15 amino acids. The germline CDR1 and CDR2 sequences are MNHNS and SASEGT. The CDR3 loop reads CASGVDGRLQETQYF. In DNA form, the CDR3 reads TGTGCCAGCGGTGTGGACGGGAGGCTCCAAGAGACCCAGTACTTC.

The chain carries TRBV19 and TRBJ2-5, with TRBD2 as a possible D gene (7 bases). The germline CDR1 and CDR2 sequences are LNHDA and SQIVND (reference sequence). CDR3 length: 15 residues. The V end lost 1 base, the J end lost 4 bases, and 13 bases lay between the germline ends. CDR3 in amino acids: CASSIVGGRGETQYF. As DNA, the CDR3 is TGTGCCAGTAGTATAGTGGGGGGGCGAGGAGAGACCCAGTACTTC.

This clonotype occurred a few times. The V and J genes are TRBV5-4 and TRBJ1-4, with D possibly TRBD1 on 6 matching bases. The CDR3 totals 14 residues. From germline, CDR1 is SGHNT and CDR2 YYREEE (reference sequence). Trimming stripped 2 bases from V and 8 bases from J, with 13 bases between. The CDR3 region has the DNA TGTGCCAGCAGCTTACGGGACACCAGGGAAAAACTGTTTTTT. Protein sequence: CASSLRDTREKLFF.

There are many counts of this clonotype. V and J are TRBV7-2 and TRBJ1-1; the D gene is possibly TRBD1 (5 bases). Germline V CDR1 and CDR2: SGHTA, FQGNSA. V was clipped by 4 bases and J by 5 bases, with 11 bases between them. CDR3 length: 13 residues. CDR3 residues: CASSYEQETEAFF. CDR3 coding DNA: TGTGCCAGCAGCTATGAACAGGAAACTGAAGCTTTCTTT.

The chain employs TRBV19 and TRBJ2-6; D unclear. Germline V gene data show CDR1 as LNHDA and CDR2 as SQIVND (reference sequence). The germline V and J ends were trimmed by 4 bases and 3 bases, with 10 bases remaining between them. CDR3 length equals 15 residues. CDR3 sequence reads: CASSRDGYGANVLTF. CDR3 coding DNA: TGTGCCAGTAGTAGAGATGGATATGGGGCCAACGTCCTGACTTTC.

This rearrangement joins TRBV12-3 or TRBV12-4 to TRBJ2-3, with 8 bases fitting TRBD2. This CDR3 is 15 amino acids long. V shed 2 bases, J shed 3 bases, and the junction held 4 bases outside the gene matches. DNA of the CDR3: TGTGCCAGCAGTTTATTTAGCGGGAAAACAGATACGCAGTATTTT. Its translation is CASSLFSGKTDTQYF.

CDR3: CSVGTSGGRREQYF. The CDR3 DNA is TGCAGCGTTGGGACTAGCGGGGGTAGAAGGGAGCAGTACTTC. This chain joins TRBV29-1 and TRBJ2-7; 13 bases match TRBD2. Germline CDR1 is SQVTM and CDR2 is ANQGSEA. Trimming cost V 4 bases and J 7 bases; bases outside gene matches: 7. The CDR3 totals 14 residues.

The rearrangement links TRBV5-1 to TRBJ2-3; TRBD1 or TRBD2 may be the D gene (5 bases each). The germline CDR1 and CDR2 sequences are SGHRS and YFSETQ. Trimming stripped 0 bases from V and 4 bases from J, with 18 bases between. The CDR3 runs 17 residues. The DNA for the CDR3 is TGCGCCAGCAGCTTGGCCGGGGCTCTAGCAAGGGCAGATACGCAGTATTTT. Encoded protein: CASSLAGALARADTQYF.

The chain links TRBV18 to TRBJ1-5, with TRBD1 matching over 7 bases. V lost 4 bases to trimming and J lost 3 bases; unmatched junction nucleotides: 3. The CDR3 covers 14 residues. CDR1 and CDR2 (germline): KGHSH, LQKENI. As DNA, the CDR3 is TGTGCCAGCTCACGAGGACAGGTCAATCAGCCCCAGCATTTT. Its translation: CASSRGQVNQPQHF.

CDR3: CASSPSVGEETQYF. For the CDR3, the DNA is TGTGCCAGCAGCCCCTCGGTAGGGGAAGAGACCCAGTACTTC. The V gene is TRBV5-4, the J gene TRBJ2-5; maybe TRBD1 (5 bases). Trimming removed 4 bases at V and 3 bases at J, with 13 bases between. Looked up from germline, CDR1 is SGHNT and CDR2 is YYREEE (reference sequence). This CDR3 is built from 14 residues.

This clonotype was observed many times. CDR3: CASSPTSFTDTQYF. In DNA, the CDR3 is TGTGCCAGCAGCCCGACTAGTTTCACAGATACGCAGTATTTT. This sequence joins TRBV7-2 and TRBJ2-3; a possible D gene is TRBD2 (6 bases). V dropped 5 bases and J dropped 2 bases, with 11 bases sitting between them. This CDR3 comprises 14 residues. From germline, CDR1 is SGHTA and CDR2 FQGNSA.

This clonotype has ten or more counts. The chain couples TRBV7-9 to TRBJ2-3; D is unclear. Germline V CDR1 and CDR2: SEHNR, FQNEAQ (reference sequence). Between the trimmed V and J ends, which lost 5 bases and 6 bases, there was a span of 12 bases. This CDR3 spans 13 amino acids. This chain's CDR3 is CASSITTPDTQYF. CDR3 in DNA: TGTGCCAGCAGCATTACGACTCCGGATACGCAGTATTTT.

Only a few counts were recorded for this clonotype. V and J are TRBV20-1 and TRBJ2-7; D unclear. Trimming stripped 1 base from V and 0 bases from J, with 7 bases between. This CDR3 comprises 13 residues. The germline V gene encodes CDR1 DFQATT and CDR2 SNEGSKA (reference sequence). The CDR3 loop reads CSARGQSSYEQYF. The CDR3 region has the DNA TGCAGTGCTAGAGGGCAAAGCTCCTACGAGCAGTACTTC.

At least ten counts were recorded for this clonotype. The chain combines TRBV7-8 with TRBJ1-1, with 7 bases matching TRBD1. This CDR3 has 16 residues. CDR1 and CDR2 (germline): SGHVS, FQNEAQ. V dropped 4 bases and J dropped 1; count of bases not matched to a gene: 9. The CDR3 DNA sequence: TGTGCCAGCAGCTCCGGGACAGCTCTTCAGAACACTGAAGCTTTCTTT. Protein: CASSSGTALQNTEAFF.

This clonotype was counted ten times or more. V is TRBV7-6 and J is TRBJ2-1; D tentatively reads TRBD1 or TRBD2 (5 bases each). The V and J ends lost 5 bases and 3 bases respectively, with 11 bases between them. Per germline, CDR1 SGHVS and CDR2 FNYEAQ. CDR3 length: 14 residues. DNA for the CDR3: TGTGCCAGCAGCGGGACGGGGTTCTACAATGAGCAGTTCTTC. It translates to CASSGTGFYNEQFF.

Only a few counts were recorded for this clonotype. The rearrangement uses TRBV5-4 and TRBJ1-2, with 7 positions matching TRBD1. The germline V gene encodes CDR1 SGHNT and CDR2 YYREEE (reference sequence). The CDR3 has 17 amino acids. The V segment lost 4 bases and the J segment 0 bases; nucleotides outside the gene matches: 12. CDR3 coding DNA: TGTGCCAGCAGCGGTAAGAAAATCGGGACAGCTAACTATGGCTACACCTTC. This translates into CASSGKKIGTANYGYTF.

This chain connects TRBV12-3 or TRBV12-4 to TRBJ1-5, with TRBD1 as a possible D gene (5 bases). Trimming shortened V by 7 bases and J by 6 bases, and 13 bases separated the two germline ends. This CDR3 contains 13 residues. Here the CDR3 DNA reads TGTGCCAGCACTCTTCGGGGGGGTCAGCCCCAGCATTTT. This sequence encodes CASTLRGGQPQHF.

This clonotype showed up just a few times. This sequence joins TRBV6-1 and TRBJ2-2; 9 positions agree with TRBD1. The CDR3 runs 14 residues. Germline V lookup: CDR1 MNHNS, CDR2 SASEGT. J gave up 1 base and V 10 bases, and 4 bases lay outside the gene matches. The CDR3 bases are TGTGCCACTGACAGGGGGGTGAACACCGGGGAGCTGTTTTTT. Its protein is CATDRGVNTGELFF.